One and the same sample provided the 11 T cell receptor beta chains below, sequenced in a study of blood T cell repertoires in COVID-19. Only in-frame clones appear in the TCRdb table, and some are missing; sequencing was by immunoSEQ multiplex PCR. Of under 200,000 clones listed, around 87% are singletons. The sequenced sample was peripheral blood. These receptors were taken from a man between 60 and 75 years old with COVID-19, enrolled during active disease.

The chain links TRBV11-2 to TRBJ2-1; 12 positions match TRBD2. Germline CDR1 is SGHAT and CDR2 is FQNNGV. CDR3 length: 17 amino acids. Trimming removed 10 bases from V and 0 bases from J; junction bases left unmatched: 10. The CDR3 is CATRPLAGGNSYNEQFF. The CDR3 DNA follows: TGTGCCACCCGCCCCCTAGCGGGGGGGAACTCCTACAATGAGCAGTTCTTC. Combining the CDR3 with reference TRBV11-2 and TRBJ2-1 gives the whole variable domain EAGVAQSPRYKIIEKRQSVAFWCNPISGHATLYWYQQILGQGPKLLIQFQNNGVVDDSQLPKDRFSAERLKGVDSTLKIQPAKLEDSAVYLCATRPLAGGNSYNEQFFGPGTRLTVL.

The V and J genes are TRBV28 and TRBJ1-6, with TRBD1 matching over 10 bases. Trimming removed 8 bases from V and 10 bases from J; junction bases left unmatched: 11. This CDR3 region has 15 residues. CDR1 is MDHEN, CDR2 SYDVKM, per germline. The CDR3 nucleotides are TGTGCCAGCCGCTGGAACGGACAGGGGGGGTCACCCCTCCACTTT. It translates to CASRWNGQGGSPLHF.

The CDR3 DNA reads TGTGCCAGTAGATCGGGAATCGGCAATCAGCCCCAGCATTTT. Protein product: CASRSGIGNQPQHF. The rearrangement uses TRBV19 and TRBJ1-5, with no clear D. CDR1 LNHDA and CDR2 SQIVND come from the germline V gene (reference sequence). The CDR3 spans 14 residues. V was clipped by 6 bases and J by 2 bases, with 11 bases between them.

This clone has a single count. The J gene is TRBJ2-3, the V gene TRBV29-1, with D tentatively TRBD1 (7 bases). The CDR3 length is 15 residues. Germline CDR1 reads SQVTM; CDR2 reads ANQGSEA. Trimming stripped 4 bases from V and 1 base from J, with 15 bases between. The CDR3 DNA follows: TGCAGCGTTGCCGTGCAGGGGGGCGGCACAGATACGCAGTATTTT. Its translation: CSVAVQGGGTDTQYF.

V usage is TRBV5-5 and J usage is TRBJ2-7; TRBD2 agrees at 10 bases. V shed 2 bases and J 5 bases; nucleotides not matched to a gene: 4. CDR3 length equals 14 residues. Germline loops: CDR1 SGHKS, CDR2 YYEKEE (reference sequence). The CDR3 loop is CASSLASGSHEQYF. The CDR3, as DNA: TGTGCCAGCAGCTTAGCTAGCGGGAGCCACGAGCAGTACTTC.

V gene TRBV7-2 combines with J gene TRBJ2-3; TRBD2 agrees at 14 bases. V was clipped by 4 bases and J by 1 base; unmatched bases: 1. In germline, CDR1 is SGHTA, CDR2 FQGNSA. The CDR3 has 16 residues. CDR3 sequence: CASSSGLAGGTDTQYF. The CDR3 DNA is TGTGCCAGCAGCTCGGGACTAGCGGGGGGCACAGATACGCAGTATTTT.

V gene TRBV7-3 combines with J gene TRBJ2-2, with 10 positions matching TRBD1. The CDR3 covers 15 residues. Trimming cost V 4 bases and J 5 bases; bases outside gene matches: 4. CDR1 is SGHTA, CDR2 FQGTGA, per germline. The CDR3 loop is CASSSGTGATGELFF. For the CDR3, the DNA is TGTGCCAGCAGCTCCGGGACAGGGGCGACCGGGGAGCTGTTTTTT.

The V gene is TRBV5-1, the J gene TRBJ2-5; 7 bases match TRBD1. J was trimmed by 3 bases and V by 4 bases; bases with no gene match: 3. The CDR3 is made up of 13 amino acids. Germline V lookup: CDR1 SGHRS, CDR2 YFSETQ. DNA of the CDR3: TGCGCCAGCAGCCGGGACAGAAAAGAGACCCAGTACTTC. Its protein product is CASSRDRKETQYF.

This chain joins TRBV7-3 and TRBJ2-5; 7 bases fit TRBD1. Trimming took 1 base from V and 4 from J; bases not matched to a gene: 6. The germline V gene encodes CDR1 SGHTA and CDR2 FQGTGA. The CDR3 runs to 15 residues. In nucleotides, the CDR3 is TGTGCCAGCAGCTTAAGGGGAGACAGGGCAGAGACCCAGTACTTC. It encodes CASSLRGDRAETQYF.

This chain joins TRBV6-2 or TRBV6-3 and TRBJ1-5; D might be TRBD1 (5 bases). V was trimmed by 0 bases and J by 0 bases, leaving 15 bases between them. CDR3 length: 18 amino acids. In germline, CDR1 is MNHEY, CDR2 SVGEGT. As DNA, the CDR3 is TGTGCCAGCAGTTACTCGGGGGGGGGATCCCTTAGCAATCAGCCCCAGCATTTT. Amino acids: CASSYSGGGSLSNQPQHF.

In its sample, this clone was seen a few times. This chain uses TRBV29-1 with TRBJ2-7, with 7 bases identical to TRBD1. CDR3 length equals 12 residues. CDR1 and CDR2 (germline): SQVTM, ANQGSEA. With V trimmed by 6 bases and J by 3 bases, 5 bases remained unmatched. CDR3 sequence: CSVGDSHYEQYF. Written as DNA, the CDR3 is TGCAGCGTAGGGGACAGCCACTACGAGCAGTACTTC.